The 26 T cell receptor beta chains presented below share a single source sample, sequenced in a study of prognosis after radiotherapy for stage I lung cancer. Amplification of the TCR beta CDR3 (from genomic DNA) was done by two-round multiplex PCR. For every TRBV and TRBJ gene, a specific primer was used in first-round PCR. TCRdb used MiXCR to reprocess the multiplex PCR reads, holding one entry per CDR3 protein. Among around 16,000 distinct CDR3 sequences, approximately 40% were seen once, and the ten largest hold around two fifths. Sequencing used PBMCs, obtained before or after stereotactic body radiation therapy (not recorded which). The receptors come from a donor over 45 with non-small cell lung cancer.

This clonotype was counted only a few times. With only one base between it and a far larger clone, this is likely a read error. V is TRBV6-9 and J is TRBJ2-3; 10 bases line up with TRBD1. From germline, CDR1 is MNHGY and CDR2 SVAAGI. Germline trimming cut 7 bases from V and 5 bases from J; bases unmatched to any gene: 12. The CDR3 totals 16 residues. The DNA for the CDR3 is TGTGCCAGCATTTACTCCGGGACAGGGGCCGGAGATACGCAGTATTTT. It encodes CASIYSGTGAGDTQYF.

For this clonotype: The CDR3 does not end in the conserved phenylalanine or tryptophan, so this is likely a read error. The chain is built from TRBV27 and TRBJ1-1, with TRBD1 as a possible D gene (5 bases). The CDR3 is made up of 14 amino acids. The V gene's germline CDR1 is MNHEY and CDR2 SMNVEV (reference sequence). The CDR3 DNA is TGTGCCATCAGTTTAAGTGGGGCATACACTGAAGCTTTCTCT. Its protein is CAISLSGAYTEAFS.

This clonotype occurred many times. J is TRBJ2-5 and V is TRBV20-1; 10 bases agree with TRBD2. J lost 5 bases, V lost 5 bases, and 14 bases had no gene match. Germline V lookup: CDR1 DFQATT, CDR2 SNEGSKA (reference sequence). The length of the CDR3 is 16 residues. CDR3 coding DNA: TGCAGTGCTCCGGGACTAGCGAGTTTGAGAGTCGAGACCCAGTACTTC. Protein sequence: CSAPGLASLRVETQYF.

This clonotype appeared many times. The chain combines TRBV19 with TRBJ2-2; TRBD2 is a possible D gene (5 bases). Germline V gene sequence: CDR1 LNHDA, CDR2 SQIVND (reference sequence). V was cut by 6 bases and J by 3 bases, with 8 bases left in between. The CDR3 contains 13 residues. The CDR3 protein is CASRRADTGELFF. CDR3 DNA sequence: TGTGCCAGTAGGCGGGCAGACACCGGGGAGCTGTTTTTT.

Ten or more counts support this clonotype. The genes are TRBV2 and TRBJ1-1, with 7 bases lining up with TRBD1. Germline CDR1 is SNHLY and CDR2 is FYNNEI. The trim removed 4 bases at V and 0 bases at J, leaving 5 bases unmatched. This CDR3 is 15 amino acids long. This CDR3 is CASSVGTAMNTEAFF. The DNA of the CDR3 is TGTGCCAGCAGTGTAGGGACAGCCATGAACACTGAAGCTTTCTTT.

This clonotype was seen at least ten times. This chain links TRBV5-6 with TRBJ1-2; 12 positions match TRBD1. CDR1 and CDR2 (germline): SGHDT, YYEEEE. The CDR3 is 15 residues long. The trim removed 3 bases at V and 6 bases at J, leaving 6 bases unmatched. CDR3 coding DNA: TGTGCCAGCAGCTGGCCGGGGACAGGGGGCGATGGCTACACCTTC. It specifies CASSWPGTGGDGYTF.

This clonotype was detected many times. The rearrangement links TRBV4-1 to TRBJ1-4; D gene uncertain. Trimming stripped 0 bases from V and 5 bases from J, with 7 bases between. The CDR3 is 14 residues long. Germline lookup yields CDR1 MGHRA and CDR2 YSYEKL. The CDR3 spells CASSQDSGNEKLFF. DNA for the CDR3: TGCGCCAGCAGCCAAGATTCCGGAAATGAAAAACTGTTTTTT.

To note about this clonotype: A read error is the likely source, as a far larger clone sits one nucleotide away. V gene TRBV6-4 combines with J gene TRBJ2-7; D perhaps matches TRBD2 (5 bases). V was pared by 3 bases and J by 2 bases, with 17 bases between. CDR3 size: 16 residues. Germline CDR1 MRHNA, CDR2 SNTAGT. CDR3 in DNA: TGTGCCAGCAGTGATGGGAGTAACGTACAGCCCTACGAGCAGTACTTC. Residues: CASSDGSNVQPYEQYF.

This clonotype was seen many times. V gene TRBV30 combines with J gene TRBJ2-5; D may match TRBD1 or TRBD2 (6 bases each). Germline CDR1 reads GTSNPN; CDR2 reads SVGIG (reference sequence). The CDR3 contains 16 residues. V dropped 0 bases and J dropped 5 bases, with 19 bases sitting between them. In nucleotides, the CDR3 is TGTGCCTGGAGTGTGGGGAACGGGGGCTCCTGGGAGACCCAGTACTTC. Translated, it gives CAWSVGNGGSWETQYF.

This clonotype was seen many times. This chain joins TRBV20-1 and TRBJ2-7, with 10 bases that match TRBD2. J lost 2 bases, V lost 5 bases, and 6 bases had no gene match. Germline V CDR1 and CDR2: DFQATT, SNEGSKA (reference sequence). The CDR3 has 14 residues. CDR3 nucleotide sequence: TGCAGTGCTCACTCCGGGACTAGCGCCTACGAGCAGTACTTC. Translated, it gives CSAHSGTSAYEQYF.

Details on this clonotype: Since a much larger clone is just one base distant, this may be a read error. The chain couples TRBV15 to TRBJ2-7; 9 nucleotides match TRBD1. CDR1 is LNHNV, CDR2 YYDKDF, per germline (reference sequence). After removal of 4 bases from V and 0 bases from J, the junction contained 10 bases not matched to a gene. The CDR3 has 17 residues. CDR3: CATSIDKGTGSSYEQYF. CDR3 sequence (DNA): TGTGCCACCAGCATAGATAAGGGGACAGGGAGCTCCTACGAGCAGTACTTC.

Comments on this clonotype: This likely came from a read error, as a far larger clone is one base away. This chain connects TRBV6-9 to TRBJ2-1; 12 nucleotides agree with TRBD2. Germline-derived CDR1 and CDR2 are MNHGY and SVAAGI. V was clipped by 3 bases and J by 7 bases; unmatched bases: 7. The CDR3 extends over 16 amino acids. The CDR3 nucleotides read TGTGCCAGCAGTTACCGCGGACTAGCGGGATGTAATGAGCAGTTCTTC. It translates to CASSYRGLAGCNEQFF.

By share, this clonotype ranks as medium-sized. The rearrangement links TRBV28 to TRBJ2-7, with a tentative D call TRBD2 (6 bases). Germline CDR1 MDHEN, CDR2 SYDVKM. The CDR3 loop spans 14 amino acids. The V gene lost 6 bases and the J gene lost 3 bases, with 15 bases spanning the gap. The CDR3 loop reads CASRPPGLIYEQYF. The CDR3, as DNA: TGTGCCAGCAGGCCCCCGGGACTTATCTACGAGCAGTACTTC.

Here the CDR3 DNA reads TGTGCCAGCAGCTCGGGACTAGCAGGGCGCGAGCAGTACTTC. Protein sequence: CASSSGLAGREQYF. The J gene is TRBJ2-7, the V gene TRBV12-3 or TRBV12-4, with TRBD2 matching over 9 bases. The CDR3 has 14 amino acids. The ends lost 6 bases at V and 6 bases at J; junction bases unmatched: 9.

Regarding this clonotype: At one end, the junction sequence differs from germline, possibly due to a read error. This chain joins TRBV19 and TRBJ2-2, with D perhaps matching TRBD1 (6 bases). Germline V gene data show CDR1 as LNHDA and CDR2 as SQIVND (reference sequence). The CDR3 loop spans 15 amino acids. The CDR3 spells CGSSIIQGPTGELFF. The CDR3 DNA follows: TGTGGCAGTAGTATAATACAGGGCCCCACCGGGGAGCTGTTTTTT.

This chain links TRBV25-1 with TRBJ1-2, with 7 bases aligning to TRBD1. This CDR3 contains 14 residues. From germline, CDR1 is MGHDK and CDR2 SYGVNS. Trimming cost V 3 bases and J 2 bases; bases outside gene matches: 3. CDR3 residues: CASSEAGQNYGYTF. CDR3 nucleotides: TGTGCCAGCAGTGAGGCGGGACAGAACTATGGCTACACCTTC.

The chain employs TRBV12-3 or TRBV12-4 and TRBJ2-3, with D unresolved. The ends were cut back, 2 bases at V and 7 bases at J, with 7 bases in the middle. CDR3 size: 12 residues. CDR3 bases: TGTGCCAGCAGTTTAAATGTTAATACGCAGTATTTT. As protein: CASSLNVNTQYF.

This clonotype was observed many times. V usage is TRBV6-1 and J usage is TRBJ1-1, with D perhaps TRBD1 (6 bases). Germline V gives CDR1 MNHNS, CDR2 SASEGT. The CDR3 has 12 amino acids. Trimming removed 6 bases from V and 4 bases from J, with 9 bases in between. The CDR3 DNA reads as TGTGCCAGCAGGGAGGGGGGCACTGAAGCTTTCTTT. Residues: CASREGGTEAFF.

This chain connects TRBV5-1 to TRBJ2-1; 13 bases match TRBD2. Germline loops: CDR1 SGHRS, CDR2 YFSETQ. After removal of 4 bases from V and 8 bases from J, the junction contained 3 bases not matched to a gene. CDR3 length: 14 amino acids. DNA of the CDR3: TGCGCCAGCAGCATACTAGCGGGGGGGGATGAGCAGTTCTTC. Residues: CASSILAGGDEQFF.

The chain is built from TRBV20-1 and TRBJ2-1; D possibly corresponds to TRBD2 (5 bases). Germline CDR1 DFQATT, CDR2 SNEGSKA (reference sequence). V was clipped by 4 bases and J by 3 bases, with 16 bases between them. The CDR3 is 15 amino acids. CDR3 amino acids: CSATYRNGIYNEQFF. The CDR3 DNA is TGCAGTGCTACTTACCGCAACGGGATCTACAATGAGCAGTTCTTC.

Comment on this clonotype: With a far larger clone one base away, a read error is the likely cause. This CDR3 is missing its conserved last phenylalanine or tryptophan, likely due to a read error. Because the CDR3's place on the DNA is in doubt, the DNA is left out and the CDR3 is given as listed by TCRdb. V and J are TRBV6-1 and TRBJ1-2. The germline V gene encodes CDR1 MNHNS and CDR2 SASEGT. The CDR3 is 8 amino acids long, termini counted. The CDR3 sequence is CASSEDPV.

This clonotype was observed a single time. A much larger clone sits a single nucleotide away, making a read error possible. V and J are TRBV5-5 and TRBJ2-5; D could derive from TRBD1 or TRBD2 (6 bases each). Germline V gene lookup returns CDR1 SGHKS and CDR2 YYEKEE (reference sequence). The CDR3 covers 13 residues. The ends were cut back, 7 bases at V and 5 bases at J, with 15 bases in the middle. In DNA, the CDR3 is TGTGCCAGCCTGGGGGGCGCGGTGGAGACCCAGTACTTC. It codes for CASLGGAVETQYF.

Many counts were recorded for this clonotype. V and J are TRBV7-2 and TRBJ1-6; D is unclear. Germline V gives CDR1 SGHTA, CDR2 FQGNSA. The CDR3 is made up of 14 amino acids. V lost 4 bases and J 6 bases, leaving 10 bases between the germline ends. The CDR3: CASSSFSTNSPLHF. Here the CDR3 DNA reads TGTGCCAGCAGCTCCTTCAGTACTAATTCACCCCTCCACTTT.

Note on this clonotype: A far larger clone is only one base removed, so a read error is likely. The CDR3: CASSYSGAMEKLFF. The DNA for the CDR3 is TGTGCCAGCAGTTACTCAGGGGCGATGGAAAAACTGTTTTTT. The genes are TRBV6-6 and TRBJ1-4; tentatively, D is TRBD1 (5 bases). This CDR3 has 14 residues. Germline lookup yields CDR1 MNHNY and CDR2 SVGAGI (reference sequence). Trimming left V 0 bases short and J 8 bases short, with 10 bases between.

This clonotype showed up many times. The chain employs TRBV18 and TRBJ1-2; TRBD1 might be the D (5 bases). The CDR3 contains 16 residues. Germline-derived CDR1 and CDR2 are KGHSH and LQKENI. V was pared by 0 bases and J by 0 bases, with 11 bases between. CDR3 sequence reads: CASSPPGGRANYGYTF. CDR3 bases: TGTGCCAGCTCACCACCCGGGGGAAGGGCTAACTATGGCTACACCTTC.

The genes are TRBV10-2 and TRBJ2-1; 8 bases map to TRBD1. The CDR3 sequence is 14 residues long. Germline trimming cut 5 bases from V and 7 bases from J; bases unmatched to any gene: 7. Germline V gene data show CDR1 as WSHSY and CDR2 as SAAADI. CDR3 sequence: CASSTTRTGNEQFF. DNA for the CDR3: TGCGCCAGCAGTACCACACGGACAGGGAATGAGCAGTTCTTC.